This T cell receptor (beta chain) was documented in a study of T cell responses to AZD1222 COVID-19 vaccine. Study results and limitations: Nearly half of spike-specific TCRs reportedly target variant regions that are unmutated in the B.1.351 and B.1.1.7 variants. Spike-specific TCR breadth and depth grew following two AZD1222 doses. The donor group comprised mostly white British people and more females; the analysis possibly underestimated clonal diversity. Repertoire sampling occurred only after the peak T cell response.

CDR1 is SGHDN and CDR2 is FVKESK in the germline V gene. V was shortened by 4 bases and J by 0 bases, with 9 bases between the two germline ends. The CDR3 extends over 14 amino acids. To note about this clone: Its target is not known.

Only in-frame clones appear in the TCRdb table, and some are missing; sequencing was by immunoSEQ multiplex PCR. This table has 98,000 or so clones, 88% appearing once. The origin of this receptor is an adult in good health. The chain has TRBV14 and TRBJ1-1; a weak D match, TRBD1 (6 bases). This specimen was peripheral blood, taken on day 0 of AZD1222 vaccination. CDR3 region: CASSLQGMNTEAFF. DNA of the CDR3: TGTGCCAGCAGCCTACAGGGCATGAACACTGAAGCTTTCTTT.